This TCR beta chain was identified in a study of regulatory T cells in long-lasting Graves disease. Overall study findings and caveats: With a small sample size, accuracy may have been reduced. Persistent disease favored TRBV28, TRBJ1-2 and TRBJ2-5.

In regard to this clonotype: Its antigen is as yet unknown.

The time point is: newly diagnosed GD, antithyroid drugs for less than 3 months. After RNA was extracted from PBMCs, the TCR library was made from it. With V trimmed by 3 bases and J by 8 bases, 4 bases remained unmatched. Germline V gene sequence: CDR1 SNHLY, CDR2 FYNNEI. CDR3 length: 13 residues. Relying on iRepertoire HTBI primers and Arm-PCR of CDR3 regions, the team built TCR beta libraries. One entry per CDR3 protein results from TCRdb running MiXCR on the multiplex PCR reads. The sample contains about 620,000 distinct CDR3 sequences, 16% of which appear only once. In addition, the sample was reused for a study of T cells in Graves' hyperthyroidism and ophthalmopathy. That work contributes: Patients were aged 18 to 65, had disease duration under 2 months, and had newly diagnosed hyperthyroidism.

The rearrangement uses TRBV2 and TRBJ1-2; TRBD1 aligns across 9 bases. This clonotype originated in a woman between 25 and 40 years old with Graves disease. Sequences were derived from peripheral blood mononuclear cells (PBMCs), sampled at new diagnosis, from a patient treated with antithyroid drugs. The chain's CDR3 is CASSDGQGIGYTF. In DNA, the CDR3 is TGTGCCAGCAGTGATGGACAGGGGATAGGCTACACCTTC.